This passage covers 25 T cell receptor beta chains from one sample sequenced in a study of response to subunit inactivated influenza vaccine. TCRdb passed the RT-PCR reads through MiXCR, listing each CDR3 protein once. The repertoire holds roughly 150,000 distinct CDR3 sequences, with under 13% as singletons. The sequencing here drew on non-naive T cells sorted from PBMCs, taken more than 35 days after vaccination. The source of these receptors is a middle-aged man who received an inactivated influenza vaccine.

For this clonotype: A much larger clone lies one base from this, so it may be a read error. CDR3 bases: TGCAGTGCTACCCAGACTAGCGGGAATGAGCAGTTCTTC. This translates into CSATQTSGNEQFF. The chain employs TRBV20-1 and TRBJ2-1; 10 bases line up with TRBD2. V dropped 4 bases and J dropped 7; count of bases not matched to a gene: 4. The germline V gene has CDR1 DFQATT and CDR2 SNEGSKA (reference sequence). This CDR3 is built from 13 residues.

This CDR3 is CASSLESSTMGIGQYF. DNA for the CDR3: TGTGCCAGCAGCTTAGAATCGAGTACTATGGGGATCGGGCAGTATTTT. The rearrangement joins TRBV11-2 to TRBJ2-3; D not resolved. From germline, CDR1 is SGHAT and CDR2 FQNNGV. There are 16 residues in the CDR3. With 0 bases removed from V and 11 bases from J, the gap between germline ends came to 21 bases.

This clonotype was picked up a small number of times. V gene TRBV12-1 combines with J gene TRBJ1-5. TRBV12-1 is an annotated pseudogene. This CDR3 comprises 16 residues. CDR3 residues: CASSSWRDHSNQPQHF. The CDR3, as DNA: TGTGCCAGCAGCTCGTGGAGGGACCATAGCAATCAGCCCCAGCATTTT.

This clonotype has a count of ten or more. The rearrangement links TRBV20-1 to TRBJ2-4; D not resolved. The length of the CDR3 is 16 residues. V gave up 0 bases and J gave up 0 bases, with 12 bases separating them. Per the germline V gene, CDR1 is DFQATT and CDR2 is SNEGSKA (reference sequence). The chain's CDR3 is CSARDRMGIAKNIQYF. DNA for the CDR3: TGCAGTGCTAGAGATCGGATGGGAATAGCCAAAAACATTCAGTACTTC.

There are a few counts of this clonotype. The CDR3 bases are TGTGCCTGGATCTCCGGGACTAGCGGGAGGGGGACCTACAATGAGCAGTTCTTC. This sequence encodes CAWISGTSGRGTYNEQFF. V usage is TRBV30 and J usage is TRBJ2-1; TRBD2 agrees at 16 bases. V shed 4 bases, J shed 2 bases, and the junction held 8 bases outside the gene matches. The germline gives CDR1 GTSNPN, CDR2 SVGIG (reference sequence). CDR3 length equals 18 residues.

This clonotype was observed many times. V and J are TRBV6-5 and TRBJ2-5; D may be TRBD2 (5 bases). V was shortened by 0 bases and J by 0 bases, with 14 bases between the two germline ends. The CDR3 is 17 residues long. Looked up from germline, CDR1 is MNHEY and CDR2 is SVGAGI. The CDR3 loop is CASSYSGGLFDQETQYF. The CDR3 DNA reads TGTGCCAGCAGTTACTCAGGAGGCCTATTCGACCAAGAGACCCAGTACTTC.

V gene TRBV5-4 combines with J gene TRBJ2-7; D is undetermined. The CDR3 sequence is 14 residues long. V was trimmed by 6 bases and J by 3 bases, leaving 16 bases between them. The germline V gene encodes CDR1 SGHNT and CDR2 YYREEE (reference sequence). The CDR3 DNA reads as TGTGCCAGCACCCCTCACCCCGGCGGCTACGAGCAGTACTTC. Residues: CASTPHPGGYEQYF.

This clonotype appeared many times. The CDR3 nucleotides read TGTGCCAGCAGTTACTGGGAGAACCAAGAGACCCAGTACTTC. Its protein product is CASSYWENQETQYF. V and J are TRBV6-5 and TRBJ2-5; D possibly corresponds to TRBD2 (5 bases). Trimming pared 1 base from V and 0 bases from J, leaving 6 bases between. The germline V gene has CDR1 MNHEY and CDR2 SVGAGI. This CDR3 comprises 14 residues.

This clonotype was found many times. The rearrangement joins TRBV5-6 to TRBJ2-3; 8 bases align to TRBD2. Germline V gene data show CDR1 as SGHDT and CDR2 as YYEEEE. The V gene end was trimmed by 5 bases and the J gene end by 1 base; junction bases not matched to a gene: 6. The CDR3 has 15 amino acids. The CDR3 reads CASSPGLVRTDTQYF. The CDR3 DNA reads TGTGCCAGCAGTCCGGGACTAGTCCGCACAGATACGCAGTATTTT.

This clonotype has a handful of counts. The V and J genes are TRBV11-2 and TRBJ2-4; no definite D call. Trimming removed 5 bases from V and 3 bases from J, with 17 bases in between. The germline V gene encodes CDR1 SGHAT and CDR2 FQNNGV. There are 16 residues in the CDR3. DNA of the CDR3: TGTGCCAGCAGCCTCGGGTGGTCCTTGAACAAAAACATTCAGTACTTC. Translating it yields CASSLGWSLNKNIQYF.

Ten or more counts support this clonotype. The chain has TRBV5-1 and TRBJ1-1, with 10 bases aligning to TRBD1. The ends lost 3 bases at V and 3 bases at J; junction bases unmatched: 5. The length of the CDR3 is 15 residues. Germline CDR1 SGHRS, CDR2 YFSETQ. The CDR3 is CASSWTGGGDTEAFF. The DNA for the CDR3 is TGCGCCAGCAGCTGGACAGGGGGTGGGGACACTGAAGCTTTCTTT.

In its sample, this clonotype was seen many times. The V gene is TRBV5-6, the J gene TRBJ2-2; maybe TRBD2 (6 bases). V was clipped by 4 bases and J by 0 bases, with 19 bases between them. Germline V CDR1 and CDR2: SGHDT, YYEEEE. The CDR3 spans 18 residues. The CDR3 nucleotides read TGTGCCAGCAGCGCGGAGGGGAGACGTAGGGCGAACACCGGGGAGCTGTTTTTT. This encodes CASSAEGRRRANTGELFF. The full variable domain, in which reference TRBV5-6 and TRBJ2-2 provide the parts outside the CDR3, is DAGVTQSPTHLIKTRGQQVTLRCSPKSGHDTVSWYQQALGQGPQFIFQYYEEEERQRGNFPDRFSGHQFPNYSSELNVNALLLGDSALYLCASSAEGRRRANTGELFFGEGSRLTVL.

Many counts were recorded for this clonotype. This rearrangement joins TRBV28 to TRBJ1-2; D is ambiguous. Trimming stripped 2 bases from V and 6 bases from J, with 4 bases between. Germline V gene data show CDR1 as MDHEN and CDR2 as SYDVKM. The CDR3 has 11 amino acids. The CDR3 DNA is TGTGCCAGCAGTTTAGGAAATGGCTACACCTTC. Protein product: CASSLGNGYTF.

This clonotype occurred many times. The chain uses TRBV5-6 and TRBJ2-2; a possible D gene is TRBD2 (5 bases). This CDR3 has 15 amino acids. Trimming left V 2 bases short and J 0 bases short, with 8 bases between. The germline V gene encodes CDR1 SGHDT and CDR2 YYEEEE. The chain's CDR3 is CASSLGLTNTGELFF. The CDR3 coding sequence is TGTGCCAGCAGCTTAGGACTTACGAACACCGGGGAGCTGTTTTTT.

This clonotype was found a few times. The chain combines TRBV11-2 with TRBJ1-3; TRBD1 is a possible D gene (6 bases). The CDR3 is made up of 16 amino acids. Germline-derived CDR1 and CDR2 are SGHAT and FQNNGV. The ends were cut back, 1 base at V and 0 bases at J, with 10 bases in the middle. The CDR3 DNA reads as TGTGCCAGCAGCTTAGCCGGACAGTTCTCTGGAAACACCATATATTTT. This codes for CASSLAGQFSGNTIYF.

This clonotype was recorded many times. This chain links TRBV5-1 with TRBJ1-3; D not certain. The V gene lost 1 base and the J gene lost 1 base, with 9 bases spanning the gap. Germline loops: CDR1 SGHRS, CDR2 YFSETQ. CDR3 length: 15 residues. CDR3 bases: TGCGCCAGCAGCTTGTCGGGGTCTTCTGGAAACACCATATATTTT. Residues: CASSLSGSSGNTIYF.

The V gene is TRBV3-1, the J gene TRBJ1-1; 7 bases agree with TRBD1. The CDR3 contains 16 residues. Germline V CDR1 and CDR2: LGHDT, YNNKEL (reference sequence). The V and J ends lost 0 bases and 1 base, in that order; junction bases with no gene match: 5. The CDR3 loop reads CASSQDLQGGNTEAFF. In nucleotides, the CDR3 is TGTGCCAGCAGCCAAGATCTGCAGGGGGGGAACACTGAAGCTTTCTTT.

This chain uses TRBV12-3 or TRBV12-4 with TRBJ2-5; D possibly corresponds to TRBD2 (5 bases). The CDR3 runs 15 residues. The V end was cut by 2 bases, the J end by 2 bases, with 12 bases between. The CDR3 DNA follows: TGTGCCAGCAGTTTATTAGCGTTCGGACAAGAGACCCAGTACTTC. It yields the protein CASSLLAFGQETQYF.

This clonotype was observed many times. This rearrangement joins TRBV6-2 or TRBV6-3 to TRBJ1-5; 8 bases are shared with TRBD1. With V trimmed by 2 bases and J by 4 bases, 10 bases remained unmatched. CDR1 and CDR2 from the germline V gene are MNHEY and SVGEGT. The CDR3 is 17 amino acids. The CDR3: CASSYETGQGGNQPQHF. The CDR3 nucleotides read TGTGCCAGCAGTTACGAAACTGGACAGGGCGGGAATCAGCCCCAGCATTTT.

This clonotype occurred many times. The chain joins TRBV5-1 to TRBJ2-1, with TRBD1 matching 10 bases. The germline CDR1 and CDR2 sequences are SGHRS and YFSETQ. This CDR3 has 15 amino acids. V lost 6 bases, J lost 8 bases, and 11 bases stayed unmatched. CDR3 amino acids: CASKTGTGEFDEQFF. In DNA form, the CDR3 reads TGCGCCAGCAAGACCGGGACAGGGGAGTTCGATGAGCAGTTCTTC.

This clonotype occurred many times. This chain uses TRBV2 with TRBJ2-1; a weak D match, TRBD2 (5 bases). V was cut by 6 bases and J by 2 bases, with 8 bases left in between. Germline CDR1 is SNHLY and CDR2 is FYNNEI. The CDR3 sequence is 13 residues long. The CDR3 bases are TGTGCCAGCAGGAGCGGAGCCTACAATGAGCAGTTCTTC. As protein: CASRSGAYNEQFF. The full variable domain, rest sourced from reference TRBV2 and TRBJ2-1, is EPEVTQTPSHQVTQMGQEVILRCVPISNHLYFYWYRQILGQKVEFLVSFYNNEISEKSEIFDDQFSVERPDGSNFTLKIRSTKLEDSAMYFCASRSGAYNEQFFGPGTRLTVL.

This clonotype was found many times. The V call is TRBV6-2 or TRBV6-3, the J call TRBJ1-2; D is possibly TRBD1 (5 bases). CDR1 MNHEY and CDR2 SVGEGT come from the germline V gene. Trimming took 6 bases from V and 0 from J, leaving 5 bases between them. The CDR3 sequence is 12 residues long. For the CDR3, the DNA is TGTGCCAGCAGGACAGCTAACTATGGCTACACCTTC. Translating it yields CASRTANYGYTF.

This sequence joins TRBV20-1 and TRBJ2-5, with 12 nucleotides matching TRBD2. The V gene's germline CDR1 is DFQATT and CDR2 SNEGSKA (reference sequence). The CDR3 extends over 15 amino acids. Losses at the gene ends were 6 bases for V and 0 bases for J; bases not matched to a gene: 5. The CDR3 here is CSATRTSGDQETQYF. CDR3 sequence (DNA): TGCAGTGCAACTCGGACTAGCGGGGACCAAGAGACCCAGTACTTC.

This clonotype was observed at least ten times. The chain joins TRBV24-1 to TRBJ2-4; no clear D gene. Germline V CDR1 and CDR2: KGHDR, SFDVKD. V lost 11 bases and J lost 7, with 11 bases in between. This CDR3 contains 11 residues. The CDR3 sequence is CANSLYNIQYF. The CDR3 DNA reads TGTGCCAACTCCCTCTATAACATTCAGTACTTC.

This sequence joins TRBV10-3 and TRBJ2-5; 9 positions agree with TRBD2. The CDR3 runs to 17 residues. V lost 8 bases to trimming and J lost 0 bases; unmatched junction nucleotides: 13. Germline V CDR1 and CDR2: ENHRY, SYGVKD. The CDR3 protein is CAIGGGGDISYQETQYF. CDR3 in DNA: TGTGCCATCGGCGGGGGGGGGGACATCTCGTACCAAGAGACCCAGTACTTC.